These 12 T cell receptor beta chains share one sample of origin, sequenced in a study of response to subunit inactivated influenza vaccine. TCRdb redid the calling of the RT-PCR reads with MiXCR, one entry per CDR3 protein. Among about 620,000 distinct CDR3 sequences, about 11% were seen once, and the ten largest hold roughly 10%. Sequenced here: PBMCs from blood, sampled on the day of vaccination. The receptors here all came from a man aged 45-65 years who received an inactivated influenza vaccine.

The CDR3 sequence: CASSPGLGNNEQFF. The DNA for the CDR3 is TGTGCCAGCAGCCCGGGACTGGGAAACAATGAGCAGTTCTTC. The chain uses TRBV4-2 and TRBJ2-1; D is perhaps TRBD2 (6 bases). With 4 bases removed from V and 5 bases from J, the gap between germline ends came to 12 bases. The CDR3 extends over 14 amino acids. Germline V gene sequence: CDR1 LGHNA, CDR2 YNFKEQ.

The CDR3: CASSHRDGGIYEQYF. CDR3 DNA: TGTGCCAGCAGCCACAGGGACGGGGGGATCTACGAGCAGTACTTC. The V and J genes are TRBV7-9 and TRBJ2-7; D may be TRBD2 (7 bases). The CDR3 sequence is 15 residues long. Trimming stripped 5 bases from V and 3 bases from J, with 17 bases between. The V gene's germline CDR1 is SEHNR and CDR2 FQNEAQ (reference sequence).

The rearrangement uses TRBV6-5 and TRBJ2-5; 9 positions agree with TRBD1. The germline CDR1 and CDR2 sequences are MNHEY and SVGAGI. V shed 2 bases and J 5 bases; nucleotides not matched to a gene: 12. The CDR3 has 17 residues. CDR3 amino acids: CASSYNRQGGQRETQYF. In DNA form, the CDR3 reads TGTGCCAGCAGTTACAATCGACAGGGGGGGCAAAGGGAGACCCAGTACTTC.

The chain is built from TRBV21-1 and TRBJ2-7; the table's D call TRBD2 went unverified against the DNA. TRBV21-1 is annotated as a pseudogene. This CDR3 spans 16 amino acids. The CDR3 spells CASSSTGTSGSYEQYF. The CDR3 coding sequence is TGTGCCAGCAGCAGTACCGGGACTAGCGGGTCCTACGAGCAGTACTTC.

The chain recombines TRBV7-9 with TRBJ1-1; D is uncertain. Germline CDR1 and CDR2: SEHNR and FQNEAQ (reference sequence). Trimming left V 5 bases short and J 4 bases short, with 17 bases between. The CDR3 spans 15 residues. The CDR3 bases are TGTGCCAGCAGCGCGTTAAGGGTCGGTGGCACTGAAGCTTTCTTT. It specifies CASSALRVGGTEAFF. Looking up the rest from reference TRBV7-9 and TRBJ1-1 gives the full variable domain: DTGVSQNPRHKITKRGQNVTFRCDPISEHNRLYWYRQTLGQGPEFLTYFQNEAQLEKSRLLSDRFSAERPKGSFSTLEIQRTEQGDSAMYLCASSALRVGGTEAFFGQGTRLTVV.

The rearrangement joins TRBV5-4 to TRBJ2-3, with D possibly matching TRBD2 (5 bases). This CDR3 has 15 residues. V was trimmed by 4 bases and J by 6 bases, leaving 18 bases between them. CDR1 is SGHNT, CDR2 YYREEE, per germline (reference sequence). CDR3 sequence: CASSTVLSTGDTQYF. The CDR3 nucleotides read TGTGCCAGCAGCACTGTACTCAGCACGGGGGATACGCAGTATTTT.

This clonotype was picked up a small number of times. The gene calls are TRBV4-2 and TRBJ2-5, with 7 bases fitting TRBD1. CDR1 is LGHNA, CDR2 YNFKEQ, per germline. V was clipped by 3 bases and J by 2 bases; unmatched bases: 3. The CDR3 length is 14 residues. This CDR3 reads CASSHGTDQETQYF. The CDR3 DNA reads as TGTGCCAGCAGCCATGGGACAGATCAAGAGACCCAGTACTTC.

This clonotype was seen a few times. V gene TRBV12-3 or TRBV12-4 combines with J gene TRBJ2-1; 8 bases are a match to TRBD2. V shed 5 bases and J 9 bases; nucleotides not matched to a gene: 9. This CDR3 is 14 amino acids long. CDR3 sequence reads: CASSRGLVLGEQFF. Written as DNA, the CDR3 is TGTGCCAGCAGTAGGGGACTAGTCTTGGGTGAGCAGTTCTTC.

This clonotype has just a few counts. The rearrangement links TRBV9 to TRBJ2-6; 8 nucleotides line up with TRBD1. The CDR3 totals 18 residues. V lost 4 bases, J lost 0 bases, and 9 bases stayed unmatched. Germline V gene sequence: CDR1 SGDLS, CDR2 YYNGEE. The CDR3 sequence is CASSPRTGRYSGANVLTF. The CDR3 bases are TGTGCCAGCAGCCCCCGGACAGGGAGGTACTCTGGGGCCAACGTCCTGACTTTC.

Remarks on this clonotype: This clone may be a read error of a much larger clone one base away. This chain's CDR3 is CSVHSSTGELFF. The DNA for the CDR3 is TGCAGCGTTCACTCGTCCACCGGGGAGCTGTTTTTT. The J gene is TRBJ2-2, the V gene TRBV29-1; D is ambiguous. CDR3 length: 12 residues. CDR1 is SQVTM, CDR2 ANQGSEA, per germline. V dropped 5 bases and J dropped 4 bases, with 8 bases sitting between them.

This clonotype showed up many times. This chain's CDR3 is CASSFGSLLNNEQFF. DNA for the CDR3: TGTGCCAGCAGTTTTGGGTCCCTTCTAAACAATGAGCAGTTCTTC. The chain carries TRBV12-3 or TRBV12-4 and TRBJ2-1; D gene ambiguous. The CDR3 runs 15 residues. Trimming took off 3 bases at V and 5 bases at J, with 14 bases between the two ends.

This clonotype was found a few times. DNA for the CDR3: TGTGCCAGCAGCCGGTCCACCACAGATACGCAGTATTTT. Protein sequence: CASSRSTTDTQYF. The chain combines TRBV14 with TRBJ2-3, with no clear D. Germline values: CDR1 SGHDN, CDR2 FVKESK. Trimming took 4 bases from V and 2 from J, leaving 7 bases between them. This CDR3 comprises 13 residues.